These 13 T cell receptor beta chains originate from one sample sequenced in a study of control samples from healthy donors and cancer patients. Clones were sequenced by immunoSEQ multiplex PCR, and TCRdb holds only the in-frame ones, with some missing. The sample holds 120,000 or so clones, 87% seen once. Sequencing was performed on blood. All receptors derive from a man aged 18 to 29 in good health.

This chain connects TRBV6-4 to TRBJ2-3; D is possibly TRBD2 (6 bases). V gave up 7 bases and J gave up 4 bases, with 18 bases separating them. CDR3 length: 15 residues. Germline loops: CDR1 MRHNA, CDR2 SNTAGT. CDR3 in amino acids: CASNPDGGRPDTQYF. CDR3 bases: TGTGCCAGCAACCCGGACGGAGGGCGCCCAGATACGCAGTATTTT.

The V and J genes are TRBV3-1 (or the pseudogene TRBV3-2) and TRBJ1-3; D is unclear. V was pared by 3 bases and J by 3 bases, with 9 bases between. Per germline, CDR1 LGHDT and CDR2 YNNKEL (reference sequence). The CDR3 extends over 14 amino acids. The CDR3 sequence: CASSHQTLGNTIYF. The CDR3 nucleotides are TGTGCCAGCAGCCACCAGACCCTTGGAAACACCATATATTTT.

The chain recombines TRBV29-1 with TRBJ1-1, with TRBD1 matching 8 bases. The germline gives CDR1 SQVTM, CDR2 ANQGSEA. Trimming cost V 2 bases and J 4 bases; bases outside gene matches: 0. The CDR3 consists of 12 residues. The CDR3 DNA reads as TGCAGCGTTGAACAGGGGGCCACTGAAGCTTTCTTT. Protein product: CSVEQGATEAFF.

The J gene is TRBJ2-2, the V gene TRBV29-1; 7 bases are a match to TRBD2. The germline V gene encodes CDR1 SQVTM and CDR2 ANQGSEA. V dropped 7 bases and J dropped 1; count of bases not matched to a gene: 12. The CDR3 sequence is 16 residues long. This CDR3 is CSAQGLRGGNTGELFF. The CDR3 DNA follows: TGCAGCGCCCAAGGACTTCGCGGGGGGAACACCGGGGAGCTGTTTTTT.

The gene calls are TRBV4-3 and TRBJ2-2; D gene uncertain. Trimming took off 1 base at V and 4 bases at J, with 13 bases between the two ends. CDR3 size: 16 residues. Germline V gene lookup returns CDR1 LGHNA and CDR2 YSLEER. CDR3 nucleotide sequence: TGCGCCAGCAGCCAAGGACCGCGGAAAGGCACCGGGGAGCTGTTTTTT. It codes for CASSQGPRKGTGELFF.

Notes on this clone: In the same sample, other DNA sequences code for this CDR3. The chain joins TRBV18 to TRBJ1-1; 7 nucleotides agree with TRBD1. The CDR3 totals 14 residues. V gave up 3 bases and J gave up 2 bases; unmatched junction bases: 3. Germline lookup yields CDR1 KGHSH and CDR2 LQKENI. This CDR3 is CASSPGQTNTEAFF. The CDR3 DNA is TGTGCCAGCTCACCGGGACAGACAAACACTGAAGCTTTCTTT.

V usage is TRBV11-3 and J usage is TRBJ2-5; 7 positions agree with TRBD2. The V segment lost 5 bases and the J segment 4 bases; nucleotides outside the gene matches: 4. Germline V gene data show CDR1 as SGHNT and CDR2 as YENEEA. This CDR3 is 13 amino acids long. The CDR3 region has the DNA TGTGCCAGCAGCCGGGGGGTTGCAGAGACCCAGTACTTC. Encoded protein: CASSRGVAETQYF.

The CDR3 DNA reads as TGTGCCAGCAGCCCCCGGGGTAGCGGGAGGTCCTACGAGCAGTACTTC. Protein product: CASSPRGSGRSYEQYF. The V gene is TRBV7-2, the J gene TRBJ2-7; the match to TRBD2 covers 10 bases. The germline V gene encodes CDR1 SGHTA and CDR2 FQGNSA. The V segment lost 5 bases and the J segment 1 base; nucleotides outside the gene matches: 8. This CDR3 is built from 16 residues.

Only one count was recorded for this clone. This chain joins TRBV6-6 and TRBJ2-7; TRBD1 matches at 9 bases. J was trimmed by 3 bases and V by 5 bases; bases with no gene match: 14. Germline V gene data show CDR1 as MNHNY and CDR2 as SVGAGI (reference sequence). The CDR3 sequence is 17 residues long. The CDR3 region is CASSLTGQGPIIYEQYF. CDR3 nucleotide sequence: TGTGCCAGCAGTCTGACGGGACAGGGCCCCATAATCTACGAGCAGTACTTC.

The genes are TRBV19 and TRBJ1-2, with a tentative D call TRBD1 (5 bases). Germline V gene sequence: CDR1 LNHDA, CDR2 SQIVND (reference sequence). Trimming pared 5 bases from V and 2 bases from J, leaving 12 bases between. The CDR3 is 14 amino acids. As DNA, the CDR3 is TGTGCCAGTAGTGGCCTTGACAGAAACTATGGCTACACCTTC. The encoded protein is CASSGLDRNYGYTF.

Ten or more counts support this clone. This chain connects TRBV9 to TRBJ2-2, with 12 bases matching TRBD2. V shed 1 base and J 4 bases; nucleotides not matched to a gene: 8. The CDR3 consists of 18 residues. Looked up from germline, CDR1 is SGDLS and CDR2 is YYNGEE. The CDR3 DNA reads TGTGCCAGCAGCGTAAGGCTAGCGGGAGGGCCGGGCACCGGGGAGCTGTTTTTT. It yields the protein CASSVRLAGGPGTGELFF.

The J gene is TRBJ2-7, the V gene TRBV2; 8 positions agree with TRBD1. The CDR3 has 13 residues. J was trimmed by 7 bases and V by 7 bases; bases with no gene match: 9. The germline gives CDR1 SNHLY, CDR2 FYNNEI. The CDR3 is CASKAGGVGEQYF. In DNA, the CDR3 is TGTGCCAGCAAAGCAGGGGGCGTGGGGGAGCAGTACTTC.

CDR3 protein: CASSHLQGGERETQYF. Written as DNA, the CDR3 is TGTGCCAGCAGCCACCTACAGGGGGGGGAAAGAGAGACCCAGTACTTC. V usage is TRBV4-2 and J usage is TRBJ2-5, with a weak D call TRBD1 (8 bases). V was trimmed by 3 bases and J by 4 bases, leaving 18 bases between them. Germline V lookup: CDR1 LGHNA, CDR2 YNFKEQ. CDR3 size: 16 residues.